What follows are 28 T cell receptor beta chains derived from one specimen sequenced in a study of OX40 agonist ivuxolimab in advanced cancers. The method was immunoSEQ multiplex PCR; TCRdb's version includes in-frame clones alone and lacks a portion of them. The data show around 56,000 clones, 70% to 80% seen once. Sequences were derived from CD4+ or CD8+ T cells sorted from blood, sampled in a trial of the OX40 agonist ivuxolimab. Receptor source: an adult with an advanced solid tumor such as melanoma, head and neck, liver or kidney cancer.

This rearrangement joins TRBV9 to TRBJ2-2; TRBD2 agrees at 15 bases. The CDR3 covers 18 residues. V was clipped by 4 bases and J by 3 bases; unmatched bases: 7. Germline V gene sequence: CDR1 SGDLS, CDR2 YYNGEE. The CDR3 DNA reads TGTGCCAGCAGCAAACCGGGACTAGCGGGGGGATACACCGGGGAGCTGTTTTTT. Protein sequence: CASSKPGLAGGYTGELFF.

The chain joins TRBV9 to TRBJ2-1, with TRBD2 matching over 14 bases. Germline V CDR1 and CDR2: SGDLS, YYNGEE. The junction had 3 bases not matched to a gene; V was cut back by 4 bases and J by 6 bases. The CDR3 length is 15 residues. CDR3 sequence: CASSTGLAGVNEQFF. The CDR3 DNA follows: TGTGCCAGCAGCACGGGACTAGCGGGGGTCAATGAGCAGTTCTTC.

The chain combines TRBV5-1 with TRBJ1-2, with D perhaps matching TRBD1 (6 bases). Per germline, CDR1 SGHRS and CDR2 YFSETQ. V lost 2 bases to trimming and J lost 7 bases, with 12 bases between them. This CDR3 comprises 13 residues. CDR3 amino acids: CASSFGGAGGYTF. CDR3 bases: TGCGCCAGCAGCTTCGGGGGCGCGGGTGGCTACACCTTC.

The rearrangement uses TRBV6-6 and TRBJ1-1; possibly TRBD1 for D (5 bases). V was clipped by 4 bases and J by 4 bases, with 7 bases between them. The CDR3 totals 12 residues. Germline V gene sequence: CDR1 MNHNY, CDR2 SVGAGI (reference sequence). Here the CDR3 DNA reads TGTGCCAGCAGTTCGACAGCCACTGAAGCTTTCTTT. Its translation is CASSSTATEAFF.

The chain links TRBV6-1 to TRBJ1-5; a possible D gene is TRBD1 (5 bases). The CDR3 spans 14 residues. Germline lookup yields CDR1 MNHNS and CDR2 SASEGT. Deletions cut 3 bases from V and 7 bases from J, with 13 bases between. The CDR3 reads CASSDLGQGQPQHF. DNA for the CDR3: TGTGCCAGCAGTGACCTGGGGCAGGGACAGCCCCAGCATTTT.

V is TRBV4-2 and J is TRBJ1-2; possibly TRBD1 for D (6 bases). The CDR3 is 17 amino acids. The V end was cut by 1 base, the J end by 0 bases, with 15 bases between. Germline-derived CDR1 and CDR2 are LGHNA and YNFKEQ. The CDR3 here is CASSQVAGADANYGYTF. In DNA, the CDR3 is TGTGCCAGCAGCCAAGTTGCGGGGGCCGACGCTAACTATGGCTACACCTTC.

The chain joins TRBV6-5 to TRBJ1-5, with no clear D. The CDR3 is 16 amino acids. In germline, CDR1 is MNHEY, CDR2 SVGAGI. V was pared by 0 bases and J by 0 bases, with 9 bases between. The CDR3 DNA is TGTGCCAGCAGTTACTCCCCACAGCTTAGCAATCAGCCCCAGCATTTT. Amino acids: CASSYSPQLSNQPQHF.

The gene calls are TRBV7-9 and TRBJ2-3; 9 bases fit TRBD1. Unmatched junction bases numbered 12, after V lost 9 bases and J lost 2 bases. The germline CDR1 and CDR2 sequences are SEHNR and FQNEAQ (reference sequence). The CDR3 spans 16 residues. The chain's CDR3 is CASSKKGQGYTDTQYF. CDR3 bases: TGTGCCAGTAGCAAGAAGGGACAGGGATACACAGATACGCAGTATTTT.

The chain links TRBV18 to TRBJ1-2; D is perhaps TRBD1 (6 bases). Germline loops: CDR1 KGHSH, CDR2 LQKENI. V lost 3 bases, J lost 0 bases, and 14 bases lay in between. CDR3 size: 16 residues. The DNA of the CDR3 is TGTGCCAGCTCACCGTTGAACAGGGACGCTAACTATGGCTACACCTTC. Encoded protein: CASSPLNRDANYGYTF.

This chain links TRBV6-4 with TRBJ2-3; weak D call: TRBD2 (6 bases). V was pared by 2 bases and J by 6 bases, with 12 bases between. Germline V gene data show CDR1 as MRHNA and CDR2 as SNTAGT. CDR3 length equals 14 residues. DNA for the CDR3: TGTGCCAGCAGTGACGGGACTGGGACGGATACGCAGTATTTT. Its translation is CASSDGTGTDTQYF.

The rearrangement joins TRBV20-1 to TRBJ1-2; D gene unclear. Deletions cut 2 bases from V and 2 bases from J, with 3 bases between. In germline, CDR1 is DFQATT, CDR2 SNEGSKA (reference sequence). This CDR3 comprises 11 residues. The CDR3 loop is CSARPNYGYTF. DNA of the CDR3: TGCAGTGCTAGACCAAACTATGGCTACACCTTC.

This chain connects TRBV20-1 to TRBJ1-1, with D hard to call. The CDR3 extends over 11 amino acids. V was clipped by 3 bases and J by 7 bases, with 9 bases between them. Germline CDR1 is DFQATT and CDR2 is SNEGSKA (reference sequence). The CDR3 here is CSASTLHEAFF. CDR3 coding DNA: TGCAGTGCTAGCACGCTCCATGAAGCTTTCTTT.

This sequence joins TRBV4-1 and TRBJ1-5, with 8 bases aligning to TRBD1. V dropped 4 bases and J dropped 11; count of bases not matched to a gene: 10. Per germline, CDR1 MGHRA and CDR2 YSYEKL. The CDR3 consists of 14 residues. The CDR3 reads CASSPDRGSGSQHF. Here the CDR3 DNA reads TGCGCCAGCAGCCCAGACAGGGGTTCCGGGTCCCAGCATTTT.

This clone was observed a handful of times. The chain employs TRBV5-1 and TRBJ2-3; D is tentatively TRBD1 or TRBD2 (5 bases each). This CDR3 comprises 17 residues. Trimming removed 4 bases from V and 1 base from J, with 19 bases in between. The V gene's germline CDR1 is SGHRS and CDR2 YFSETQ. The CDR3, as DNA: TGCGCCAGCAGCAAAGTTACCGGGACGCAAGGCACAGATACGCAGTATTTT. This gives the protein CASSKVTGTQGTDTQYF.

The V and J genes are TRBV5-1 and TRBJ2-7; no reliable D call. CDR3 length equals 14 residues. Germline CDR1 SGHRS, CDR2 YFSETQ. Trimming removed 0 bases at V and 2 bases at J, with 9 bases between. CDR3 sequence: CASSLALLPYEQYF. CDR3 in DNA: TGCGCCAGCAGCTTGGCCCTTCTCCCCTACGAGCAGTACTTC.

The chain carries TRBV28 and TRBJ2-7; 8 bases fit TRBD2. Germline trimming cut 4 bases from V and 2 bases from J; bases unmatched to any gene: 4. Germline CDR1 reads MDHEN; CDR2 reads SYDVKM. This CDR3 comprises 14 residues. The CDR3 nucleotides are TGTGCCAGCAGTTCGGGAGGGGACGCCTACGAGCAGTACTTC. The encoded protein is CASSSGGDAYEQYF. Full variable domain (outside the CDR3, taken from reference TRBV28 and TRBJ2-7): DVKVTQSSRYLVKRTGEKVFLECVQDMDHENMFWYRQDPGLGLRLIYFSYDVKMKEKGDIPEGYSVSREKKERFSLILESASTNQTSMYLCASSSGGDAYEQYFGPGTRLTVT.

The chain uses TRBV28 and TRBJ1-5; TRBD1 matches at 8 bases. Trimming removed 6 bases from V and 7 bases from J; junction bases left unmatched: 14. Germline CDR1 reads MDHEN; CDR2 reads SYDVKM. The CDR3 loop spans 16 amino acids. CDR3 loop: CASSPGGRGPDQPQHF. In nucleotides, the CDR3 is TGTGCCAGCAGCCCCGGGGGCAGGGGGCCGGACCAGCCCCAGCATTTT.

The rearrangement links TRBV28 to TRBJ1-4; 8 bases fit TRBD1. The junction had 4 bases not matched to a gene; V was cut back by 1 base and J by 6 bases. The CDR3 has 15 amino acids. CDR1 and CDR2 (germline): MDHEN, SYDVKM. Here the CDR3 reads CASSLSTGVYEKLFF. The CDR3, as DNA: TGTGCCAGCAGTTTATCGACAGGGGTTTATGAAAAACTGTTTTTT. Variable domain in full (rest from reference TRBV28 and TRBJ1-4): DVKVTQSSRYLVKRTGEKVFLECVQDMDHENMFWYRQDPGLGLRLIYFSYDVKMKEKGDIPEGYSVSREKKERFSLILESASTNQTSMYLCASSLSTGVYEKLFFGSGTQLSVL.

This sequence joins TRBV29-1 and TRBJ1-2; 7 nucleotides line up with TRBD1. The germline gives CDR1 SQVTM, CDR2 ANQGSEA. This CDR3 is 13 amino acids long. The V gene end was trimmed by 7 bases and the J gene end by 4 bases; junction bases not matched to a gene: 9. CDR3 sequence reads: CSAAGTEIYGYTF. The CDR3, as DNA: TGCAGCGCTGCCGGGACAGAGATCTATGGCTACACCTTC.

This chain uses TRBV7-3 with TRBJ1-1; D unclear. Trimming removed 4 bases from V and 3 bases from J, with 9 bases in between. CDR3 length equals 13 residues. Germline V gives CDR1 SGHTA, CDR2 FQGTGA. CDR3 bases: TGTGCCAGCAGCTGGAAGTGGGACACTGAAGCTTTCTTT. Translating gives CASSWKWDTEAFF.

The V call is TRBV6-5, the J call TRBJ1-4; weak D call: TRBD1 (5 bases). V lost 5 bases, J lost 8 bases, and 12 bases lay in between. This CDR3 is built from 13 residues. In germline, CDR1 is MNHEY, CDR2 SVGAGI. CDR3 region: CASSMSGWEKLFF. The CDR3 bases are TGTGCCAGCAGTATGTCAGGGTGGGAAAAACTGTTTTTT.

CDR3 in amino acids: CASSVNFFRDRGYEQYF. The CDR3 DNA follows: TGTGCCAGCAGCGTAAACTTTTTCAGGGACAGGGGCTACGAGCAGTACTTC. The chain combines TRBV9 with TRBJ2-5, with 10 bases matching TRBD1. TRBJ2-7 explains the end of the DNA better; the J call may be wrong. The CDR3 sequence is 17 residues long. The germline gives CDR1 SGDLS, CDR2 YYNGEE.

The chain carries TRBV2 and TRBJ2-5; the D gene is possibly TRBD2 (7 bases). The CDR3 sequence is 16 residues long. In germline, CDR1 is SNHLY, CDR2 FYNNEI. V was shortened by 3 bases and J by 2 bases, with 16 bases between the two germline ends. In nucleotides, the CDR3 is TGTGCCAGCAGTGATTCGGTGGGGGGGCCACAAGAGACCCAGTACTTC. Translation gives CASSDSVGGPQETQYF. Drawing the rest from reference TRBV2 and TRBJ2-5, the complete variable domain is EPEVTQTPSHQVTQMGQEVILRCVPISNHLYFYWYRQILGQKVEFLVSFYNNEISEKSEIFDDQFSVERPDGSNFTLKIRSTKLEDSAMYFCASSDSVGGPQETQYFGPGTRLLVL.

V usage is TRBV7-9 and J usage is TRBJ1-6; no clear D gene. Between the trimmed V and J ends, which lost 5 bases and 9 bases, there was a span of 8 bases. Germline V gene sequence: CDR1 SEHNR, CDR2 FQNEAQ (reference sequence). The CDR3 extends over 12 amino acids. CDR3 sequence: CASSTEGSPLHF. In DNA form, the CDR3 reads TGTGCCAGCAGCACAGAAGGTTCACCCCTCCACTTT.

V gene TRBV4-1 combines with J gene TRBJ2-1; TRBD2 aligns across 10 bases. The germline gives CDR1 MGHRA, CDR2 YSYEKL. CDR3 length: 18 amino acids. V gave up 0 bases and J gave up 0 bases; unmatched junction bases: 5. The CDR3 loop reads CASSQEKREGTSYNEQFF. CDR3 DNA sequence: TGCGCCAGCAGCCAAGAAAAGCGGGAGGGCACCTCCTACAATGAGCAGTTCTTC.

This clone appeared a few times. The CDR3 DNA reads as TGTGCCAGCAGTGAAGGAGGAGGAAACACCATATATTTT. It yields the protein CASSEGGGNTIYF. The rearrangement uses TRBV6-1 and TRBJ1-3; the D is unclear. The V end lost 1 base, the J end lost 4 bases, and 5 bases lay between the germline ends. Germline V gene data show CDR1 as MNHNS and CDR2 as SASEGT. The CDR3 extends over 13 amino acids.

The rearrangement joins TRBV19 to TRBJ2-4; D is perhaps TRBD1 or TRBD2 (5 bases each). The ends were cut back, 3 bases at V and 8 bases at J, with 14 bases in the middle. Germline V gene data show CDR1 as LNHDA and CDR2 as SQIVND (reference sequence). There are 14 residues in the CDR3. The CDR3 loop is CASSIGQGVYIQYF. The CDR3 region has the DNA TGTGCCAGTAGTATTGGGCAGGGAGTCTACATTCAGTACTTC.

The chain couples TRBV18 to TRBJ2-5; TRBD1 agrees at 7 bases. This CDR3 spans 14 amino acids. Losses at the gene ends were 2 bases for V and 3 bases for J; bases not matched to a gene: 3. CDR1 is KGHSH and CDR2 is LQKENI in the germline V gene. CDR3: CASSPTGAKETQYF. CDR3 nucleotide sequence: TGTGCCAGCTCACCAACAGGGGCCAAAGAGACCCAGTACTTC.